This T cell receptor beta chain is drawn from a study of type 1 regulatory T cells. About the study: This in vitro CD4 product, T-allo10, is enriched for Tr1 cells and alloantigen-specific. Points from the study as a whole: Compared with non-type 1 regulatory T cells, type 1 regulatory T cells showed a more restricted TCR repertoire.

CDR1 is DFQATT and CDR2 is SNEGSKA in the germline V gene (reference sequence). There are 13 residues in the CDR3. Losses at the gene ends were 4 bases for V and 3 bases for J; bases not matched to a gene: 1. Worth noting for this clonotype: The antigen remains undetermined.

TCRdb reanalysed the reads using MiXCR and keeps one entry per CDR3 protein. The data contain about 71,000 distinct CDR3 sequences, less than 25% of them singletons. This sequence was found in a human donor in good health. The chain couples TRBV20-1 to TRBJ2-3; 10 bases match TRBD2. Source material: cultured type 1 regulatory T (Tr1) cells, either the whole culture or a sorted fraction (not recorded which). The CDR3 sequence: CSAKREGTDTQYF. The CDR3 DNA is TGCAGTGCTAAGCGGGAGGGTACAGATACGCAGTATTTT.